This T cell receptor beta chain was profiled in a study of blood T cells in healthy people across ages. Study-wide findings and caveats: Long-lived and aged donors differed, with more naive CD4+ cells and higher diversity in the long-lived. Bulk PBMC profiling left naive and antigen-experienced comparisons inconclusive.

As concerns this clonotype: Antigen unknown.

Combining a sample-barcoded 5' primer with a J-beta primer mix, a second PCR ran for roughly 7 to 12 cycles. TCRdb reprocessed the 5' RACE reads with MiXCR, giving one entry per CDR3 protein. The sample holds 1.5 million to 2 million distinct CDR3 sequences, 28% seen once. This TCR was recovered from a woman in her thirties in good health. Sequenced material: blood.

The CDR3 region has the DNA TGTGCCATCAGTGAGACCTCGGAGGATACGCAGTATTTT. This translates into CAISETSEDTQYF. The genes are TRBV10-3 and TRBJ2-3; unclear D gene. The ends were cut back, 2 bases at V and 6 bases at J, with 9 bases in the middle. CDR1 and CDR2 from the germline V gene are ENHRY and SYGVKD. This CDR3 has 13 residues.